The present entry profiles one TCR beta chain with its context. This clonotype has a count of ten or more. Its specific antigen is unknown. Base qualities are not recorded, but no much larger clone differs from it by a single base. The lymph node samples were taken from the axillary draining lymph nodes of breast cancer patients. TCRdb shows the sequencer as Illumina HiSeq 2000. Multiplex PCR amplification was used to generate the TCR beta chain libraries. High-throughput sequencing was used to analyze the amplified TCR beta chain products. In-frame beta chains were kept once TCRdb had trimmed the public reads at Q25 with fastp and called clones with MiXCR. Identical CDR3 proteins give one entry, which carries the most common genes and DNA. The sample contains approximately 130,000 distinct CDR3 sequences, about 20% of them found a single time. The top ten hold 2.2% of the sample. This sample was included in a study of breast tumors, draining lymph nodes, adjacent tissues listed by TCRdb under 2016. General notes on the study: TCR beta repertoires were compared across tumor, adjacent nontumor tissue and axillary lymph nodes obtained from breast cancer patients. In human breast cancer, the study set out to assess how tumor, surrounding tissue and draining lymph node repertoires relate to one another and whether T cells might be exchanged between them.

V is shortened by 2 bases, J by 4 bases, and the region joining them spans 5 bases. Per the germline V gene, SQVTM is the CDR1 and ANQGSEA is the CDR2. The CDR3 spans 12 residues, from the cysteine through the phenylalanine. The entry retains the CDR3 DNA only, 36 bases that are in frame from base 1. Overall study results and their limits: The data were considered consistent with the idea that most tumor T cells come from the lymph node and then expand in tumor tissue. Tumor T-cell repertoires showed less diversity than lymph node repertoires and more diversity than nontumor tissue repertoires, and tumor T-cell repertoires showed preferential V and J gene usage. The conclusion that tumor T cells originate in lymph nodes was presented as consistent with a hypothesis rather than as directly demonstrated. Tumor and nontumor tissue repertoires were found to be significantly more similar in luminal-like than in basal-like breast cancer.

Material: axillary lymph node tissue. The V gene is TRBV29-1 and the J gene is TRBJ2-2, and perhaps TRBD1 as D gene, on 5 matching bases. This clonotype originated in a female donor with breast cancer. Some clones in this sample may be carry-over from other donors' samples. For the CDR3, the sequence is CSVERGTGELFF. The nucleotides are TGCAGCGTTGAAAGGGGCACCGGGGAGCTGTTTTTT.